This T cell receptor (beta chain) was captured by sequencing in a study of shared clonotypes between healthy human individuals. CD45RO-negative, CCR7-selected cells formed the naive CD8 fraction, which excluded terminally differentiated effector memory CD45RA+ cells. CDR3 length: 13 amino acids. Germline V gene lookup returns CDR1 MNHEY and CDR2 SMNVEV (reference sequence). Trimming pared 3 bases from V and 2 bases from J, leaving 5 bases between. Method: immunoSEQ multiplex PCR; TCRdb's copy keeps in-frame clones and lacks some. The sample includes approximately 720,000 clones, 92% of them seen just once. Study-wide results and limits: Although depth was large, rarefaction showed that sequencing of the sorted subsets was incomplete.

Points on this clone: The antigen remains unidentified. At the DNA level, this CDR3 is encoded by other sequences in the same sample as well.

The V call is TRBV27, the J call TRBJ1-5; possible D gene TRBD1, 5 bases. This sequence originates from a man under 40 in good health. The sequenced material came from naive CD8+ T cells sorted from blood. CDR3 in amino acids: CASSLGRNQPQHF. The DNA for the CDR3 is TGTGCCAGCAGTTTGGGACGCAATCAGCCCCAGCATTTT.